These T cell receptor beta chains were read from a single sample in a study of TIL therapy for anti-PD-1-resistant metastatic lung cancer. Profiling relied on immunoSEQ multiplex PCR, and the TCRdb table lists in-frame clones only, not all of them. Found here are just under 60,000 clones, around 70% of them singletons; the top ten hold 1.5% to 2%. The material was blood, obtained at baseline. These TCRs come from a person between 25 and 79 years old with non-small cell lung cancer. Both conserved end residues are part of each CDR3. A D gene is named only where the DNA matches it firmly. The size entry is marked missing in some rows and otherwise reads once, few, many or a size class.

TRBV28	TRBJ1-4	TRBD1	.	CASSSGQGGEKLFF	TGTGCCAGCAGTTCGGGACAGGGGGGTGAAAAACTGTTTTTT
TRBV5-1	TRBJ2-3	.	.	CASSPTDSSTDTQYF	TGCGCCAGCAGCCCGACGGACAGTAGCACAGATACGCAGTATTTT
TRBV29-1	TRBJ1-1	.	few	CSASQSEGTEAFF	TGCAGCGCTTCACAGAGCGAGGGAACTGAAGCTTTCTTT
TRBV5-1	TRBJ1-1	.	.	CASSLVVGMNTEAFF	TGCGCCAGCAGCCTGGTAGTAGGGATGAACACTGAAGCTTTCTTT
TRBV11-2	TRBJ1-3	.	.	CASSSGTLGNTIYF	TGTGCCAGCAGCTCCGGGACACTTGGAAACACCATATATTTT
TRBV6-1	TRBJ2-1	TRBD2	.	CASSEITGGPPDNEQFF	TGTGCCAGCAGTGAAATAACGGGAGGGCCCCCGGACAATGAGCAGTTCTTC
TRBV28	TRBJ1-2	.	.	CASSLDGAYDYTF	TGTGCCAGCAGTCTGGACGGAGCCTATGACTACACCTTC
TRBV7-2	TRBJ2-7	.	once	CASSIPGSSLGYEQYF	TGTGCCAGCAGCATACCCGGGAGCTCCCTGGGCTACGAGCAGTACTTC
TRBV29-1	TRBJ2-5	TRBD1	.	CSAKGQYQETQYF	TGCAGCGCCAAGGGACAGTACCAAGAGACCCAGTACTTC
TRBV6-1	TRBJ2-5	TRBD2	.	CASSVTGTSAQTQYF	TGTGCCAGCAGTGTCACCGGGACTAGCGCCCAGACCCAGTACTTC
TRBV11-2	TRBJ2-5	.	.	CASSLEQETQYF	TGTGCCAGCAGCTTAGAACAGGAGACCCAGTACTTC
TRBV6-1	TRBJ2-4	TRBD2	.	CAWWDYQTIKNIQYF	TGTGCCTGGTGGGACTACCAGACGATCAAAAACATTCAGTACTTC
TRBV7-9	TRBJ1-2	.	few	CASSLQYGYTF	TGTGCCAGCAGCTTACAGTATGGCTACACCTTC
TRBV4-3	TRBJ2-1	TRBD2	.	CASSQGLAGGVEQFF	TGCGCCAGCAGCCAGGGACTAGCGGGGGGGGTTGAGCAGTTCTTC
TRBV9	TRBJ2-3	TRBD2	.	CASSTQRGPLSKTDTQYF	TGTGCCAGCAGCACCCAGCGGGGCCCCCTTTCAAAGACAGATACGCAGTATTTT
TRBV5-3	TRBJ1-2	TRBD1	few	CARSLAQGAKGGYTF	TGTGCCAGAAGCTTGGCCCAGGGGGCTAAGGGAGGCTACACCTTC
TRBV9	TRBJ1-2	TRBD1	.	CASSVARDSSTYGYTF	TGTGCCAGCAGCGTAGCCCGGGACAGCTCCACCTATGGCTACACCTTC
TRBV10-3	TRBJ2-5	TRBD2	.	CAAGLEETQYF	TGTGCCGCGGGACTAGAGGAGACCCAGTACTTC
TRBV19	TRBJ2-2	TRBD2	.	CASSIFMWGLAGDLNTGELFF	TGTGCCAGTAGTATATTTATGTGGGGACTAGCGGGAGACCTGAACACCGGGGAGCTGTTTTTT
TRBV6-1	TRBJ1-1	.	once	CASTGRENTEAFF	TGTGCCAGCACTGGCAGGGAAAACACTGAAGCTTTCTTT
TRBV5-4	TRBJ2-5	TRBD2	once	CASSPGTTQETQYF	TGTGCCAGCAGCCCAGGGACTACCCAAGAGACCCAGTACTTC
TRBV11-3	TRBJ2-1	.	.	CASSSPRAPEQFF	TGTGCCAGCAGCTCCCCGCGGGCCCCCGAGCAGTTCTTC
TRBV11-3	TRBJ2-1	.	.	CASSLDTGRDYNEQFF	TGTGCCAGCAGCTTAGATACAGGACGGGATTACAATGAGCAGTTCTTC
TRBV21-1	TRBJ1-2	.	.	CASSSSQGHYCLNYGYTF	TGTGCCAGCAGCAGTTCACAGGGGCATTACTGCCTTAACTATGGCTACACCTTC
TRBV5-4	TRBJ1-1	.	.	CASSLGGTGMNTEAFF	TGTGCCAGCAGCTTGGGAGGGACGGGGATGAACACTGAAGCTTTCTTT
TRBV27	TRBJ2-1	TRBD1	.	CASSSIGAGQGKGKGYNEQFF	TGTGCCAGCAGTTCCATTGGGGCGGGACAGGGTAAAGGTAAAGGCTACAATGAGCAGTTCTTC
TRBV6-4	TRBJ1-1	TRBD1	.	CASSKTGEYTEAFF	TGTGCCAGCAGTAAGACAGGGGAATACACTGAAGCTTTCTTT
TRBV20-1	TRBJ1-2	.	.	CSAELRGGYTF	TGCAGTGCTGAGCTGCGGGGTGGCTACACCTTC
TRBV6-1	TRBJ1-2	.	.	CASNTGTDHYGYTF	TGTGCCAGCAATACAGGGACCGACCACTATGGCTACACCTTC
TRBV2	TRBJ2-3	TRBD1	.	CARDRGRQDTQYF	TGTGCCAGGGACAGGGGGCGCCAAGATACGCAGTATTTT
TRBV15	TRBJ1-1	.	.	CATSTSKGVTEAFF	TGTGCCACCAGCACCTCGAAAGGGGTCACTGAAGCTTTCTTT
TRBV19	TRBJ2-2	TRBD2	.	CASSSRIYTSGRLANTGELFF	TGTGCCAGTAGTTCCCGAATCTACACTAGCGGGAGATTAGCGAACACCGGGGAGCTGTTTTTT
TRBV27	TRBJ1-1	.	.	CASSFYPGNTEAFF	TGTGCCAGCAGTTTTTACCCAGGGAACACTGAAGCTTTCTTT
TRBV6-5	TRBJ2-5	TRBD1	.	CASSFGTGGSGETQYF	TGTGCCAGCAGTTTTGGGACAGGGGGCTCGGGGGAGACCCAGTACTTC
TRBV5-1	TRBJ1-4	.	.	CASSLLGGDEKLFF	TGCGCCAGCAGCTTGTTGGGTGGGGATGAAAAACTGTTTTTT
TRBV5-4	TRBJ2-1	TRBD1	.	CASSFRQGNYNEQFF	TGTGCCAGCAGCTTTAGACAGGGGAACTACAATGAGCAGTTCTTC
TRBV9	TRBJ2-7	TRBD1	.	CASSPGQGGYEQYF	TGTGCCAGCAGCCCAGGACAGGGTGGGTACGAGCAGTACTTC
TRBV18	TRBJ2-1	.	.	CASSPPGSSYNEQFF	TGTGCCAGCTCACCACCGGGAAGCTCCTACAATGAGCAGTTCTTC
TRBV28	TRBJ1-2	.	.	CASSSRLHYGYTF	TGTGCCAGCAGTTCCAGACTCCACTATGGCTACACCTTC
TRBV10-1	TRBJ2-1	.	.	CASSVLQGSEQFF	TGCGCCAGCAGTGTCTTACAGGGAAGTGAGCAGTTCTTC
TRBV5-4	TRBJ1-1	TRBD1	.	CASSPGQGRDTEAFF	TGTGCCAGCAGCCCGGGACAGGGACGAGACACTGAAGCTTTCTTT
TRBV11-2	TRBJ2-2	.	.	CASSLGTTGELFF	TGTGCCAGCAGCTTAGGGACCACCGGGGAGCTGTTTTTT
TRBV10-3	TRBJ2-7	TRBD2	.	CATRELAERYEQYF	TGTGCCACTCGGGAACTAGCGGAAAGATACGAGCAGTACTTC
TRBV7-9	TRBJ2-7	.	.	CASSLDSGAYEQYF	TGTGCCAGCAGCTTAGACTCCGGGGCCTACGAGCAGTACTTC